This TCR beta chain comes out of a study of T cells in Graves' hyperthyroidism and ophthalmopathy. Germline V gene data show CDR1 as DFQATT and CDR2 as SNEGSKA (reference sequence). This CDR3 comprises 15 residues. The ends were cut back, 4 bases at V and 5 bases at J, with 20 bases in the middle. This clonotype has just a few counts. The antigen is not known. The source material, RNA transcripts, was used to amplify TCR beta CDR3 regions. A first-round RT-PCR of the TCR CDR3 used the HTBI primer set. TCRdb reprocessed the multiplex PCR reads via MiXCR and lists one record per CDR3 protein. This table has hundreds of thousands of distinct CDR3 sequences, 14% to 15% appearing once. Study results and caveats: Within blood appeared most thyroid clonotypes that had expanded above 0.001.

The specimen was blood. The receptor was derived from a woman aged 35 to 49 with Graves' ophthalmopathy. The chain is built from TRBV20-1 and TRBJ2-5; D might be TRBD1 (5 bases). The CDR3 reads CSAIKMRTPGETQYF. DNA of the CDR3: TGCAGTGCTATTAAGATGAGGACACCTGGGGAGACCCAGTACTTC.